One sample yielded the 13 T cell receptor beta chains listed below, sequenced in a study of T cell responses to AZD1222 COVID-19 vaccine. Assay: immunoSEQ multiplex PCR; the TCRdb copy retains only in-frame clones and omits some. The sample holds about 93,000 clones, roughly 86% seen once. This specimen was peripheral blood, taken on day 0 of MenACWY control vaccination. The origin of the receptors is an adult in good health.

This rearrangement joins TRBV7-3 to TRBJ2-1; no clear D gene. V lost 6 bases and J lost 0, with 12 bases in between. Germline values: CDR1 SGHTA, CDR2 FQGTGA. The CDR3 is 15 amino acids. The CDR3 spells CASRSMANSYNEQFF. The DNA of the CDR3 is TGTGCCAGCAGGTCGATGGCCAACTCCTACAATGAGCAGTTCTTC.

This chain links TRBV19 with TRBJ1-5; possibly TRBD1 for D (5 bases). The CDR3 runs 14 residues. The ends were cut back, 6 bases at V and 10 bases at J, with 19 bases in the middle. CDR1 and CDR2 from the germline V gene are LNHDA and SQIVND (reference sequence). The CDR3 is CASRHTGGITPQHF. As DNA, the CDR3 is TGTGCCAGTAGGCATACAGGAGGAATCACTCCCCAGCATTTT.

CDR3 nucleotide sequence: TGTGCCAGCAGCTTACAAGGACTGAGAGAGACCCAGTACTTC. Protein: CASSLQGLRETQYF. V usage is TRBV7-2 and J usage is TRBJ2-5; tentative D call: TRBD2 (5 bases). This CDR3 region has 14 residues. V dropped 2 bases and J dropped 4 bases, with 11 bases sitting between them. Per germline, CDR1 SGHTA and CDR2 FQGNSA.

This chain connects TRBV7-9 to TRBJ2-3; 8 bases match TRBD2. The germline gives CDR1 SEHNR, CDR2 FQNEAQ (reference sequence). The CDR3 contains 14 residues. The V segment lost 5 bases and the J segment 1 base; nucleotides outside the gene matches: 2. CDR3 bases: TGTGCCAGCAGCCAGACTAGCGGCACAGATACGCAGTATTTT. Encoded protein: CASSQTSGTDTQYF.

Only a few counts were recorded for this clone. The rearrangement uses TRBV5-4 and TRBJ1-2; D is perhaps TRBD1 (6 bases). Trimming left V 2 bases short and J 8 bases short, with 10 bases between. The length of the CDR3 is 12 residues. CDR1 and CDR2 (germline): SGHNT, YYREEE (reference sequence). The CDR3 here is CASSFRTGGYTF. DNA for the CDR3: TGTGCCAGCAGCTTCCGCACAGGGGGCTACACCTTC.

The chain has TRBV2 and TRBJ1-5; D gene ambiguous. Germline lookup yields CDR1 SNHLY and CDR2 FYNNEI. Trimming shortened V by 3 bases and J by 5 bases, and 11 bases separated the two germline ends. CDR3 length: 14 amino acids. CDR3 nucleotides: TGTGCCAGCAGTGATAGGAGAGTAGATCAGCCCCAGCATTTT. It specifies CASSDRRVDQPQHF.

The CDR3, as DNA: TGTGCCAGTAGTATCTTTAGTGGCAGTGAGCCCCAGCATTTT. Protein sequence: CASSIFSGSEPQHF. This chain uses TRBV19 with TRBJ1-5; D unclear. The CDR3 has 14 amino acids. The V and J ends lost 3 bases and 8 bases respectively, with 14 bases between them. Germline V gene sequence: CDR1 LNHDA, CDR2 SQIVND (reference sequence).

The CDR3 DNA sequence: TGTGCCAGCAGCGTTAGCGGGGGGCCCTCCTACGAGCAGTACTTC. Amino acid sequence: CASSVSGGPSYEQYF. The chain recombines TRBV9 with TRBJ2-7; 10 nucleotides agree with TRBD2. J gave up 0 bases and V 2 bases, and 2 bases lay outside the gene matches. Per the germline V gene, CDR1 is SGDLS and CDR2 is YYNGEE. This CDR3 spans 15 amino acids.

The rearrangement links TRBV7-8 to TRBJ1-4, with 10 positions matching TRBD1. The J segment lost 7 bases and the V segment lost 5 bases, leaving 4 bases of the junction unmatched. The CDR3 length is 14 residues. The V gene's germline CDR1 is SGHVS and CDR2 FQNEAQ. The CDR3 sequence: CASSRQGAGEKLFF. CDR3 nucleotides: TGTGCCAGCAGCCGACAGGGGGCTGGTGAAAAACTGTTTTTT.

The chain uses TRBV5-1 and TRBJ1-3; perhaps TRBD1 as D (5 bases). CDR1 SGHRS and CDR2 YFSETQ come from the germline V gene. V lost 0 bases and J lost 4, with 11 bases in between. The CDR3 loop spans 15 amino acids. CDR3 DNA sequence: TGCGCCAGCAGCTTGGGCCGCGGGGCCGGAAACACCATATATTTT. Amino acid sequence: CASSLGRGAGNTIYF.

This clone was recorded only once. The chain joins TRBV28 to TRBJ2-7, with a tentative D call TRBD2 (6 bases). Germline assignment: CDR1 MDHEN and CDR2 SYDVKM. V was clipped by 3 bases and J by 4 bases, with 16 bases between them. This CDR3 has 15 residues. The CDR3 region is CASSFHTGVRYEQYF. Written as DNA, the CDR3 is TGTGCCAGCAGTTTTCATACGGGGGTGAGGTACGAGCAGTACTTC.

V usage is TRBV7-2 and J usage is TRBJ1-5; tentative D call: TRBD1 (6 bases). Germline values: CDR1 SGHTA, CDR2 FQGNSA. The CDR3 length is 16 residues. Trimming left V 5 bases short and J 0 bases short, with 14 bases between. The CDR3 spells CASSLLRQASNQPQHF. The CDR3 region has the DNA TGTGCCAGCAGCCTACTAAGACAGGCTAGCAATCAGCCCCAGCATTTT.

This chain connects TRBV7-6 to TRBJ1-6; D perhaps matches TRBD1 (6 bases). This CDR3 is built from 16 residues. The germline V gene has CDR1 SGHVS and CDR2 FNYEAQ. Trimming pared 5 bases from V and 5 bases from J, leaving 16 bases between. CDR3 protein: CASSPLGQSDNSPLHF. The CDR3 DNA reads TGTGCCAGCAGCCCCCTCGGACAGAGTGATAATTCACCCCTCCACTTT.